These 15 T cell receptor beta chains were all obtained from the same sample, sequenced in a study of T cell responses to AZD1222 COVID-19 vaccine. Repertoires were generated with immunoSEQ multiplex PCR, while TCRdb's copy carries only in-frame clones and drops some. This table holds 70,000 to 95,000 clones, more than 85% found once. Here the sequenced sample was peripheral blood, taken 28 days after the second AZD1222 dose. Receptor source: an adult who received the AZD1222 COVID-19 vaccine.

The chain employs TRBV12-3 or TRBV12-4 and TRBJ1-2; TRBD1 matches 7 bases. This CDR3 region has 13 residues. V gave up 3 bases and J gave up 5 bases; unmatched junction bases: 3. CDR3 loop: CASSLARGYGYTF. The CDR3 DNA sequence: TGTGCCAGCAGTTTGGCCAGGGGGTATGGCTACACCTTC.

J is TRBJ2-3 and V is TRBV4-2, with a tentative D call TRBD2 (6 bases). There are 15 residues in the CDR3. Germline CDR1 is LGHNA and CDR2 is YNFKEQ. The V gene lost 5 bases and the J gene lost 0 bases, with 12 bases spanning the gap. In DNA, the CDR3 is TGTGCCAGCAGCGGATGGGGGGATAGCACAGATACGCAGTATTTT. It translates to CASSGWGDSTDTQYF.

The rearrangement joins TRBV6-5 to TRBJ2-7; perhaps TRBD2 as D (5 bases). This CDR3 region has 15 residues. The V end was cut by 2 bases, the J end by 6 bases, with 17 bases between. In germline, CDR1 is MNHEY, CDR2 SVGAGI. CDR3 in amino acids: CASSYGLATTLEQYF. DNA for the CDR3: TGTGCCAGCAGTTACGGGCTAGCTACGACGCTCGAGCAGTACTTC.

Note on this clone: A read error may produce the germline difference seen at one junction end. The chain uses TRBV18 and TRBJ2-5; 7 nucleotides match TRBD1. Germline V gene lookup returns CDR1 KGHSH and CDR2 LQKENI. There are 13 residues in the CDR3. The CDR3 protein is CASSPNQGDSLHF. CDR3 nucleotides: TGTGCCAGCTCACCTAACCAAGGGGACAGTCTACACTTC.

The chain combines TRBV7-9 with TRBJ2-2; TRBD2 agrees at 11 bases. The CDR3 contains 16 residues. V trimming: 4 bases; J trimming: 5 bases; junction bases outside the gene matches: 6. The germline gives CDR1 SEHNR, CDR2 FQNEAQ (reference sequence). The CDR3 spells CASSWELAGDTGELFF. In DNA form, the CDR3 reads TGTGCCAGCAGCTGGGAACTAGCGGGAGATACCGGGGAGCTGTTTTTT. The variable domain in full, completed from reference TRBV7-9 and TRBJ2-2, reads DTGVSQNPRHKITKRGQNVTFRCDPISEHNRLYWYRQTLGQGPEFLTYFQNEAQLEKSRLLSDRFSAERPKGSFSTLEIQRTEQGDSAMYLCASSWELAGDTGELFFGEGSRLTVL.

The chain combines TRBV6-4 with TRBJ2-7, with D perhaps matching TRBD1 or TRBD2 (5 bases each). CDR1 MRHNA and CDR2 SNTAGT come from the germline V gene. This CDR3 region has 16 residues. V shed 0 bases and J shed 2 bases, with 14 bases lying between them. The CDR3 is CASSDSTGTSAYEQYF. CDR3 coding DNA: TGTGCCAGCAGTGACTCGACTGGGACCTCTGCCTACGAGCAGTACTTC.

This clone came up a few times. This sequence joins TRBV5-1 and TRBJ2-2; D tentatively fits TRBD1 or TRBD2 (5 bases each). The CDR3 covers 12 residues. Looked up from germline, CDR1 is SGHRS and CDR2 is YFSETQ. V shed 5 bases and J shed 8 bases, with 10 bases lying between them. CDR3 residues: CASSPGTGELFF. The DNA for the CDR3 is TGCGCCAGCAGTCCCGGGACGGGGGAGCTGTTTTTT.

The genes are TRBV7-5 and TRBJ2-7; whether TRBD1, the table's D call, matches the DNA was not checked. TRBV7-5 is shown as a pseudogene. CDR3 length: 14 residues. CDR3 in DNA: TGTGTCAGAAACCCGGGACAGGGAGCCTACGAGCAGTACTTC. Its translation: CVRNPGQGAYEQYF.

The chain is built from TRBV7-8 and TRBJ2-2; D gene unclear. CDR3 length equals 17 residues. Trimming pared 1 base from V and 0 bases from J, leaving 12 bases between. Germline V gene data show CDR1 as SGHVS and CDR2 as FQNEAQ. CDR3 sequence (DNA): TGTGCCAGCAGCTTAGACAAAGTTTGGGCGAACACCGGGGAGCTGTTTTTT. Translation: CASSLDKVWANTGELFF.

The chain employs TRBV2 and TRBJ1-5; TRBD1 matches at 8 bases. The CDR3 is 15 residues long. The germline gives CDR1 SNHLY, CDR2 FYNNEI. V was clipped by 7 bases and J by 6 bases; unmatched bases: 11. The CDR3 reads CASTTGTGYVQPQHF. DNA for the CDR3: TGTGCCAGCACAACCGGGACAGGTTATGTTCAGCCCCAGCATTTT.

This chain joins TRBV19 and TRBJ1-3; 8 nucleotides match TRBD1. The CDR3 extends over 18 amino acids. V shed 2 bases, J shed 0 bases, and the junction held 9 bases outside the gene matches. CDR1 is LNHDA and CDR2 is SQIVND in the germline V gene (reference sequence). The CDR3 sequence: CASSIPRTGFRSGNTIYF. CDR3 in DNA: TGTGCCAGTAGTATACCCCGGACAGGGTTCCGCTCTGGAAACACCATATATTTT.

The V gene is TRBV11-2, the J gene TRBJ1-2, with 7 bases matching TRBD1. This CDR3 has 13 residues. V lost 6 bases and J lost 4; bases outside the gene matches: 5. From germline, CDR1 is SGHAT and CDR2 FQNNGV. CDR3 residues: CASSSDRSYGYTF. CDR3 nucleotide sequence: TGTGCCAGCAGTTCGGACAGGTCCTATGGCTACACCTTC.

This chain joins TRBV2 and TRBJ1-5, with D perhaps TRBD1 (6 bases). The V gene lost 8 bases and the J gene lost 3 bases, with 14 bases spanning the gap. The V gene's germline CDR1 is SNHLY and CDR2 FYNNEI. This CDR3 region has 14 residues. CDR3 protein: CASCRGQSNQPQHF. The CDR3 nucleotides are TGTGCCAGCTGTCGAGGACAGTCCAATCAGCCCCAGCATTTT.

The gene calls are TRBV30 and TRBJ2-6; D uncertain. The CDR3 has 17 amino acids. V was cut by 2 bases and J by 4 bases, with 18 bases left in between. Per germline, CDR1 GTSNPN and CDR2 SVGIG (reference sequence). The CDR3 sequence is CAWSYGPRVRGANVLTF. The CDR3 DNA is TGTGCCTGGAGTTACGGACCCCGAGTCAGAGGGGCCAACGTCCTGACTTTC.

The chain employs TRBV27 and TRBJ2-3, with D maybe TRBD2 (5 bases). The germline V and J ends were trimmed by 6 bases and 2 bases, with 9 bases remaining between them. The V gene's germline CDR1 is MNHEY and CDR2 SMNVEV (reference sequence). CDR3 length equals 13 residues. CDR3 sequence reads: CASSLDFTDTQYF. The CDR3 DNA is TGTGCCAGCAGCCTGGACTTCACAGATACGCAGTATTTT.